What follows are 3 T cell receptor beta chains derived from one specimen sequenced in a study of T cell responses to AZD1222 COVID-19 vaccine. The repertoire was sequenced with immunoSEQ multiplex PCR; TCRdb's copy has only in-frame clones and lacks some. The table includes 15,000 to 20,000 clones, roughly 76% detected once. Sequences were derived from peripheral blood, sampled 28 days after the second AZD1222 dose. The receptors were sampled from an adult who received the AZD1222 COVID-19 vaccine.

V usage is TRBV2 and J usage is TRBJ1-1, with D unresolved. V lost 7 bases and J lost 1, with 1 base in between. This CDR3 contains 10 residues. Germline V gene sequence: CDR1 SNHLY, CDR2 FYNNEI. CDR3 loop: CASKNTEAFF. The CDR3, as DNA: TGTGCCAGCAAGAACACTGAAGCTTTCTTT. The whole variable domain, remainder taken from reference TRBV2 and TRBJ1-1, is EPEVTQTPSHQVTQMGQEVILRCVPISNHLYFYWYRQILGQKVEFLVSFYNNEISEKSEIFDDQFSVERPDGSNFTLKIRSTKLEDSAMYFCASKNTEAFFGQGTRLTVV.

The chain is built from TRBV30 and TRBJ1-5; D might be TRBD1 (5 bases). From germline, CDR1 is GTSNPN and CDR2 SVGIG (reference sequence). Between the trimmed V and J ends, which lost 1 base and 6 bases, there was a span of 10 bases. The CDR3 consists of 13 residues. The CDR3 protein is CAWSDQGPQPQHF. CDR3 in DNA: TGTGCCTGGAGTGATCAGGGACCTCAGCCCCAGCATTTT.

The rearrangement uses TRBV2 and TRBJ1-2, with D maybe TRBD1 (6 bases). This CDR3 comprises 16 residues. Germline V gives CDR1 SNHLY, CDR2 FYNNEI. The V gene lost 6 bases and the J gene lost 2 bases, with 19 bases spanning the gap. The CDR3 DNA follows: TGTGCCAGCAGCAAATCCTCCGGGACACCAAACTATGGCTACACCTTC. Translating gives CASSKSSGTPNYGYTF.